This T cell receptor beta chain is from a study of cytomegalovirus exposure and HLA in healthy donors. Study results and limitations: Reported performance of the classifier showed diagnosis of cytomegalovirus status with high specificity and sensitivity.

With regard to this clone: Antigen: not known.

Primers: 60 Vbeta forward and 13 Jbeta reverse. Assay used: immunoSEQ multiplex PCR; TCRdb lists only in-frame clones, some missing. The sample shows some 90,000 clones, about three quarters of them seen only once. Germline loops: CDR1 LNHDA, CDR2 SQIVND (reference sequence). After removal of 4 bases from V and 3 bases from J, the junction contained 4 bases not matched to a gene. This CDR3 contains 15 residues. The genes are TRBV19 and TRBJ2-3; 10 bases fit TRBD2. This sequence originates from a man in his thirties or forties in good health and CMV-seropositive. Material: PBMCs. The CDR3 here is CASSTLAGVTDTQYF. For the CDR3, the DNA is TGTGCCAGTAGTACCCTAGCGGGAGTGACAGATACGCAGTATTTT.